The 15 T cell receptor beta chains listed next were all sequenced from one sample in a study of OX40 agonist ivuxolimab in advanced cancers. The method was immunoSEQ multiplex PCR; TCRdb's version includes in-frame clones alone and lacks a portion of them. The table has tens of thousands of clones, around 86% seen once. Specimen: CD4+ or CD8+ T cells sorted from blood, collected in a trial of the OX40 agonist ivuxolimab. The receptors were sampled from an adult with an advanced solid tumor such as melanoma, head and neck, liver or kidney cancer.

The chain is built from TRBV6-5 and TRBJ1-1; no firm D call. Trimming shortened V by 6 bases and J by 6 bases, and 11 bases separated the two germline ends. The length of the CDR3 is 12 residues. Germline V lookup: CDR1 MNHEY, CDR2 SVGAGI. The CDR3 loop is CASSSPGSEAFF. CDR3 nucleotide sequence: TGTGCCAGCAGCTCCCCGGGTTCTGAAGCTTTCTTT.

This chain connects TRBV4-1 to TRBJ1-2; D ambiguous. Germline loops: CDR1 MGHRA, CDR2 YSYEKL. The CDR3 consists of 16 residues. V lost 0 bases and J lost 8, with 19 bases in between. The CDR3 DNA follows: TGCGCCAGCAGCCAAGATAGTGCCACCCCAGGTCGCGGCTACACCTTC. Translated, it gives CASSQDSATPGRGYTF.

The table lists this clone with a count of one. The chain joins TRBV15 to TRBJ2-7; D unclear. Germline CDR1 and CDR2: LNHNV and YYDKDF (reference sequence). The CDR3 extends over 18 amino acids. The V end lost 1 base, the J end lost 3 bases, and 22 bases lay between the germline ends. CDR3 region: CATSRAPISPTAYYEQYF. Written as DNA, the CDR3 is TGTGCCACCAGCAGAGCCCCAATCAGCCCGACTGCCTACTACGAGCAGTACTTC.

CDR3 sequence (DNA): TGTGCCAGCAGCTTCGAAGTCAACTACGAGCAGTACTTC. Translated, it gives CASSFEVNYEQYF. The gene calls are TRBV7-2 and TRBJ2-7; D call uncertain. The germline gives CDR1 SGHTA, CDR2 FQGNSA. Trimming pared 3 bases from V and 3 bases from J, leaving 9 bases between. CDR3 length: 13 amino acids.

CDR3 amino acids: CASSLWPLETQYF. The DNA for the CDR3 is TGTGCCAGCAGCCTATGGCCCTTGGAGACCCAGTACTTC. The J gene is TRBJ2-5, the V gene TRBV5-6; D not resolved. CDR1 and CDR2 (germline): SGHDT, YYEEEE. CDR3 size: 13 residues. V was pared by 4 bases and J by 5 bases, with 12 bases between. Complete variable domain (other parts from reference TRBV5-6 and TRBJ2-5): DAGVTQSPTHLIKTRGQQVTLRCSPKSGHDTVSWYQQALGQGPQFIFQYYEEEERQRGNFPDRFSGHQFPNYSSELNVNALLLGDSALYLCASSLWPLETQYFGPGTRLLVL.

This chain uses TRBV18 with TRBJ2-3; TRBD2 agrees at 11 bases. This CDR3 region has 15 residues. Looked up from germline, CDR1 is KGHSH and CDR2 is LQKENI. V was pared by 3 bases and J by 6 bases, with 5 bases of the junction left unmatched. The CDR3: CASSPSLAGEDTQYF. Written as DNA, the CDR3 is TGTGCCAGCTCACCTTCACTAGCGGGAGAGGATACGCAGTATTTT.

This clone turned up a few times. This sequence joins TRBV5-1 and TRBJ2-1; 7 nucleotides agree with TRBD1. After removal of 7 bases from V and 8 bases from J, the junction contained 9 bases not matched to a gene. The germline gives CDR1 SGHRS, CDR2 YFSETQ. There are 13 residues in the CDR3. CDR3 sequence: CASSSLQGDEQFF. The CDR3 region has the DNA TGCGCCAGCTCAAGCCTCCAGGGGGATGAGCAGTTCTTC.

The chain has TRBV27 and TRBJ2-1, with 9 bases that match TRBD2. V shed 4 bases and J 7 bases; nucleotides not matched to a gene: 14. Germline lookup yields CDR1 MNHEY and CDR2 SMNVEV (reference sequence). The CDR3 totals 17 residues. The CDR3 sequence: CASSWGPLAGGRNEQFF. CDR3 nucleotides: TGTGCCAGCAGTTGGGGTCCGCTTGCGGGAGGGCGGAATGAGCAGTTCTTC.

The chain is built from TRBV4-3 and TRBJ2-5, with D perhaps TRBD1 (6 bases). Trimming stripped 4 bases from V and 1 base from J, with 7 bases between. Germline assignment: CDR1 LGHNA and CDR2 YSLEER. There are 13 residues in the CDR3. CDR3 DNA sequence: TGCGCCAGCAGCCGGGACATCCAAGAGACCCAGTACTTC. Its translation is CASSRDIQETQYF.

The CDR3 DNA follows: TGTGCCAGTAGTATCCAACTAGGGACGAGTAATCAGCCCCAGCATTTT. Amino acids: CASSIQLGTSNQPQHF. The gene calls are TRBV19 and TRBJ1-5; D perhaps matches TRBD1 (5 bases). The CDR3 spans 16 residues. Germline CDR1 is LNHDA and CDR2 is SQIVND (reference sequence). With 3 bases removed from V and 4 bases from J, the gap between germline ends came to 16 bases.

V is TRBV28 and J is TRBJ1-1; tentatively, D is TRBD1 (6 bases). Germline-derived CDR1 and CDR2 are MDHEN and SYDVKM. The CDR3 contains 14 residues. V was cut by 6 bases and J by 7 bases, with 18 bases left in between. The CDR3 region is CASSIGGTQYEAFF. The CDR3 region has the DNA TGTGCCAGCAGCATTGGCGGGACACAATATGAAGCTTTCTTT.

The chain recombines TRBV9 with TRBJ2-2; 7 bases match TRBD2. V was pared by 5 bases and J by 2 bases, with 15 bases of the junction left unmatched. Germline V gene data show CDR1 as SGDLS and CDR2 as YYNGEE. The CDR3 is 18 residues long. As DNA, the CDR3 is TGTGCCAGCAGTGGCGGGGAGGGCAACGCCCATAACACCGGGGAGCTGTTTTTT. It codes for CASSGGEGNAHNTGELFF.

This clone showed up just a few times. This chain links TRBV18 with TRBJ2-2; D is ambiguous. Trimming took off 0 bases at V and 6 bases at J, with 11 bases between the two ends. The CDR3 extends over 15 amino acids. From germline, CDR1 is KGHSH and CDR2 LQKENI. This CDR3 reads CASSPPLSGSGELFF. CDR3 coding DNA: TGTGCCAGCTCACCACCGTTATCGGGTTCCGGGGAGCTGTTTTTT.

V is TRBV5-6 and J is TRBJ2-7; TRBD2 agrees at 12 bases. The V and J ends lost 2 bases and 7 bases, in that order; junction bases with no gene match: 1. The CDR3 totals 13 residues. In germline, CDR1 is SGHDT, CDR2 YYEEEE. CDR3 region: CASSFGLAGEQYF. In DNA, the CDR3 is TGTGCCAGCAGCTTCGGACTAGCGGGAGAGCAGTACTTC.

The genes are TRBV6-1 and TRBJ2-1; D remains unclear. The CDR3 extends over 13 amino acids. CDR1 MNHNS and CDR2 SASEGT come from the germline V gene. Between the trimmed V and J ends, which lost 10 bases and 6 bases, there was a span of 16 bases. The CDR3, as DNA: TGTGCCATATTCTCTAATAGGTTCAATGAGCAGTTCTTC. Translated: CAIFSNRFNEQFF.